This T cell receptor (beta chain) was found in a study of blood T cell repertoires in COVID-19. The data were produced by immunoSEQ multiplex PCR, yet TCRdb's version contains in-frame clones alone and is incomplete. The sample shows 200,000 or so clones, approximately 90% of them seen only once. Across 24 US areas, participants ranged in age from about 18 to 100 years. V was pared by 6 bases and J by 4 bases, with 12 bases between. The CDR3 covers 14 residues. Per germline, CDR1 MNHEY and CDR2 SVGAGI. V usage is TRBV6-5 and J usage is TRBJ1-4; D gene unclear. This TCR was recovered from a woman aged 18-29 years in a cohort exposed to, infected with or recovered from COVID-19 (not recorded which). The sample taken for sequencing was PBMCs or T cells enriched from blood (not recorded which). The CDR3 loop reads CASRTTTYNEKLFF. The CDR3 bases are TGTGCCAGCAGGACGACAACCTATAATGAAAAACTGTTTTTT.